Listed below are T cell receptor beta chains from one sample, sequenced in a study of T-cell reconstitution after alpha-beta-depleted transplantation in children. Each CDR3 protein is one row after TCRdb ran MiXCR on the PCR reads. The repertoire holds around 450,000 distinct CDR3 sequences, about 10% seen once, with around 2% in the top ten. This specimen was PBMCs, taken before TCRalphabeta/CD19-depleted stem cell transplant. Receptors originate from a child aged 2 to 9 with inherited bone marrow failure, due to receive a stem cell transplant. Each CDR3 is given with its conserved first and last residue. A D gene is named only where the DNA matches it firmly. Not every row has a clone size; where given, it reads once, few, many or a size class.

abundance	v_gene	d_gene	j_gene	CDR3aa	CDR3nt
many	TRBV15	-	TRBJ2-5	CATSRAPRRETQYF	TGTGCCACCAGCAGAGCGCCCCGGCGGGAGACCCAGTACTTC
many	TRBV27	-	TRBJ2-1	CASSADSNNEQFF	TGTGCCAGCAGTGCGGACAGCAACAATGAGCAGTTCTTC
many	TRBV20-1	-	TRBJ2-1	CSASMAPSSYNEQFF	TGCAGTGCTAGTATGGCGCCGTCCTCCTACAATGAGCAGTTCTTC
many	TRBV5-1	-	TRBJ2-3	CASSRSKGSPDTQYF	TGCGCCAGCAGCCGGTCGAAGGGGAGCCCAGATACGCAGTATTTT
many	TRBV27	-	TRBJ1-1	CASRRGGDTEAFF	TGTGCCAGCAGGAGGGGTGGGGACACTGAAGCTTTCTTT
-	TRBV28	-	TRBJ2-1	CATLGKGNEQFF	TGTGCCACCCTGGGGAAGGGAAATGAGCAGTTCTTC
many	TRBV28	TRBD1	TRBJ2-7	CASSFLQGSYEQYF	TGTGCCAGCAGTTTCCTACAGGGGTCCTACGAGCAGTACTTC
many	TRBV20-1	-	TRBJ2-5	CSASGLAENQETQYF	TGCAGTGCTAGCGGTTTAGCGGAGAACCAAGAGACCCAGTACTTC
many	TRBV28	-	TRBJ2-7	CASSIRGTLYEQYF	TGTGCCAGCAGCATAAGAGGAACGCTCTACGAGCAGTACTTC
-	TRBV19	-	TRBJ1-1	CASSKVHSGYTEAFF	TGTGCCAGTAGTAAAGTTCACAGTGGTTACACTGAAGCTTTCTTT
many	TRBV20-1	-	TRBJ2-3	CSAISVGTDTQYF	TGCAGTGCTATCTCGGTGGGCACAGATACGCAGTATTTT
many	TRBV15	-	TRBJ1-5	CATSRDGTLSNQPQHF	TGTGCCACCAGCAGAGACGGGACTTTGAGCAATCAGCCCCAGCATTTT
few	TRBV27	TRBD1	TRBJ2-3	CASMTGGSTDTQYF	TGTGCCAGCATGACAGGGGGTTCCACAGATACGCAGTATTTT
many	TRBV4-3	-	TRBJ2-1	CASSHRPTEQFF	TGCGCCAGCAGCCACAGACCGACTGAGCAGTTCTTC
few	TRBV12-3/TRBV12-4	TRBD2	TRBJ2-7	CASTRTSGPYEQYF	TGTGCCAGCACCCGGACTAGCGGGCCCTACGAGCAGTACTTC
-	TRBV12-2	-	TRBJ1-1	CASRSDDANTEAFF	TGTGCAAGTCGCTCGGACGATGCTAACACTGAAGCTTTCTTT
many	TRBV12-3/TRBV12-4	-	TRBJ2-7	CASRAQGKEALDEQYF	TGTGCCAGCAGGGCACAGGGAAAGGAGGCCCTTGACGAGCAGTACTTC
few	TRBV4-2	TRBD2	TRBJ2-7	CASTNLAGEGSEQYF	TGTGCCAGCACCAATTTAGCGGGAGAAGGTAGCGAGCAGTACTTC
-	TRBV7-8	-	TRBJ1-5	CASTLVGGNQPQHF	TGTGCCAGCACCCTAGTTGGGGGTAATCAGCCCCAGCATTTT
many	TRBV25-1	-	TRBJ1-2	CASRRSNWDYGYTF	TGTGCCAGCCGGCGGAGTAATTGGGACTATGGCTACACCTTC
-	TRBV5-1	-	TRBJ1-1	CASSPGAGGEAFF	TGCGCCAGCAGCCCGGGCGCGGGTGGTGAAGCTTTCTTT
-	TRBV28	-	TRBJ2-7	CASSLNSGPLAYEQYF	TGTGCCAGCAGTCTTAACTCGGGACCTCTGGCCTACGAGCAGTACTTC
many	TRBV13	-	TRBJ2-1	CASSQRAFYVGNEQFF	TGTGCCAGCAGCCAAAGAGCGTTCTACGTGGGCAATGAGCAGTTCTTC
-	TRBV28	TRBD2	TRBJ2-7	CASSPPYAGTSGSSDF	TGTGCCAGCAGTCCCCCTTATGCCGGGACTAGCGGGAGTTCGGACTTC
many	TRBV11-2	-	TRBJ1-2	CASSLDYEGSNYGYTF	TGTGCCAGCAGCTTAGATTACGAGGGGTCTAACTATGGCTACACCTTC
-	TRBV7-8	TRBD1	TRBJ2-6	CASSPTGPGANVLTF	TGTGCCAGCAGCCCGACAGGGCCCGGGGCCAACGTCCTGACTTTC
few	TRBV14	-	TRBJ2-5	CASSERRKRYRETQYF	TGTGCCAGCAGCGAGAGGAGAAAGCGTTACAGAGAGACCCAGTACTTC
many	TRBV28	TRBD2	TRBJ2-2	CATKLAGGPGGIGELFF	TGTGCCACAAAACTAGCGGGAGGGCCAGGAGGCATCGGGGAGCTGTTTTTT
many	TRBV6-2/TRBV6-3	-	TRBJ2-2	CASQDRAAKLTGELFF	TGTGCCAGCCAGGATCGAGCGGCCAAACTCACCGGGGAGCTGTTTTTT
many	TRBV27	-	TRBJ2-3	CASSPNLGATDTQYF	TGTGCCAGCAGTCCGAATCTGGGGGCCACAGATACGCAGTATTTT
many	TRBV9	-	TRBJ2-2	CASSVGSGGYTGELFF	TGTGCCAGCAGCGTAGGGTCAGGGGGGTACACCGGGGAGCTGTTTTTT
many	TRBV7-2	-	TRBJ2-1	CASSLAAARYNEQFF	TGTGCCAGCAGCTTAGCAGCAGCCCGCTACAATGAGCAGTTCTTC
many	TRBV18	TRBD1	TRBJ2-6	CASSSKQGPGANVLTF	TGTGCCAGCTCCTCGAAACAGGGGCCTGGGGCCAACGTCCTGACTTTC